This TCR beta chain was observed in a study of CXCR3-negative and CXCR3-positive naive CD8 T cells. Study context: About 150 million TRB reads in total, about 1.5 +/- 0.3 million per library.

Carrying UMI labels, the TRB cDNA libraries were prepared through 5' RACE. No DNA is given; TCRdb re-called the 5' RACE reads and lists each CDR3 protein once. The sample data list about 39,000 distinct CDR3 sequences. The CDR3 loop spans 14 amino acids. Germline V CDR1 and CDR2: SQVTM, ANQGSEA. The chain has TRBV29-1 and TRBJ2-1; TCRdb proposes TRBD1, but this gene call is untestable without DNA. The sequenced material came from memory CD8+ T cells from blood. The TCR originated in a human donor in good health. Some clones in this sample may be carry-over from other donors' samples. The CDR3 sequence: CSVDGGTPYNEQFF.